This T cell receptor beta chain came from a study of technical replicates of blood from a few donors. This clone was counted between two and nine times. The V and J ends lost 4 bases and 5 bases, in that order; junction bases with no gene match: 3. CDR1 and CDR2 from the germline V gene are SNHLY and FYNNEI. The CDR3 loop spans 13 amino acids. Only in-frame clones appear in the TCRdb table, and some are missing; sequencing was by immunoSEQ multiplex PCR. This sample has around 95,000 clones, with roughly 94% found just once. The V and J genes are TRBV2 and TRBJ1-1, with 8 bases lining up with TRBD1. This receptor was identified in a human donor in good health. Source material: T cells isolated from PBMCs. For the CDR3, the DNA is TGTGCCAGCAGTGGGGACAGGATGACTGAAGCTTTCTTT. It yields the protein CASSGDRMTEAFF.